A single sample gave rise to the 20 T cell receptor beta chains below, sequenced in a study of T cell changes during pregnancy in multiple sclerosis. Only in-frame clones appear in the TCRdb table, and some are missing; sequencing was by immunoSEQ multiplex PCR. The data hold about 32,000 clones, with approximately 94% observed a single time. The specimen comprised CD4+ T cells from peripheral blood mononuclear cells, sampled in the second trimester of pregnancy. These receptors originate from a female donor with multiple sclerosis, enrolled in a pregnancy study.

CDR3 amino acids: CASTFKGGYTF. The CDR3 DNA follows: TGCGCCAGCACCTTTAAGGGGGGCTACACCTTC. The genes are TRBV10-1 and TRBJ1-2; maybe TRBD1 (5 bases). Trimming pared 7 bases from V and 8 bases from J, leaving 11 bases between. Per the germline V gene, CDR1 is WNHNN and CDR2 is SYGVQD (reference sequence). This CDR3 comprises 11 residues.

CDR3 residues: CASSLSSTGVLNTEAFF. Written as DNA, the CDR3 is TGCGCCAGCAGCTTGAGCTCGACAGGCGTTTTGAACACTGAAGCTTTCTTT. V gene TRBV5-1 combines with J gene TRBJ1-1; D is perhaps TRBD1 (6 bases). This CDR3 spans 17 amino acids. V was trimmed by 1 base and J by 0 bases, leaving 16 bases between them. Per germline, CDR1 SGHRS and CDR2 YFSETQ.

This chain joins TRBV28 and TRBJ2-3; TRBD1 might be the D (6 bases). The CDR3 runs to 15 residues. The V gene's germline CDR1 is MDHEN and CDR2 SYDVKM. Trimming removed 2 bases at V and 2 bases at J, with 11 bases between. The CDR3 sequence is CASSLAGVPTDTQYF. DNA of the CDR3: TGTGCCAGCAGTTTAGCAGGGGTCCCCACAGATACGCAGTATTTT.

This chain joins TRBV6-1 and TRBJ2-7; 7 bases fit TRBD1. The germline gives CDR1 MNHNS, CDR2 SASEGT. CDR3 length equals 13 residues. The V segment lost 11 bases and the J segment 4 bases; nucleotides outside the gene matches: 11. This CDR3 reads CAGKRQGRYEQYF. In nucleotides, the CDR3 is TGTGCCGGCAAAAGACAGGGTCGATACGAGCAGTACTTC.

This clone has just one count. The chain employs TRBV5-4 and TRBJ2-3; the D is unclear. This CDR3 is built from 14 residues. Germline V lookup: CDR1 SGHNT, CDR2 YYREEE (reference sequence). V was trimmed by 2 bases and J by 6 bases, leaving 13 bases between them. In nucleotides, the CDR3 is TGTGCCAGCAGCTTCGAGGTATCGTCCGATACGCAGTATTTT. Protein: CASSFEVSSDTQYF.

The chain links TRBV10-2 to TRBJ2-7; TRBD1 agrees at 7 bases. V shed 6 bases, J shed 7 bases, and the junction held 12 bases outside the gene matches. CDR3 length: 14 amino acids. Per germline, CDR1 WSHSY and CDR2 SAAADI. The CDR3 bases are TGCGCCAGCAGCCGGGACAGAGGCTCTCGGGAGCAGTACTTC. As protein: CASSRDRGSREQYF.

The chain joins TRBV6-5 to TRBJ1-1; 7 bases agree with TRBD1. V lost 6 bases to trimming and J lost 6 bases; unmatched junction nucleotides: 7. Germline V gene data show CDR1 as MNHEY and CDR2 as SVGAGI. The CDR3 is made up of 13 amino acids. CDR3 sequence reads: CASRYRGSAEAFF. The CDR3 bases are TGTGCCAGCAGGTACAGGGGTTCGGCTGAAGCTTTCTTT.

The V gene is TRBV4-2, the J gene TRBJ2-1, with TRBD1 matching 9 bases. Trimming cost V 1 base and J 5 bases; bases outside gene matches: 6. The CDR3 spans 16 residues. Germline CDR1 LGHNA, CDR2 YNFKEQ. The CDR3 DNA reads as TGTGCCAGCAGCCAAGTCGGGACAGGGCTCCACAATGAGCAGTTCTTC. Translated, it gives CASSQVGTGLHNEQFF.

This clone occurred a few times. The gene calls are TRBV2 and TRBJ2-2; 8 nucleotides match TRBD1. The germline V gene encodes CDR1 SNHLY and CDR2 FYNNEI. This CDR3 is built from 16 residues. V shed 5 bases and J 4 bases; nucleotides not matched to a gene: 9. Here the CDR3 DNA reads TGTGCCAGCAGTTACCGAGACAGGGGAGGCACCGGGGAGCTGTTTTTT. As protein: CASSYRDRGGTGELFF.

This chain joins TRBV10-3 and TRBJ2-7, with 8 bases that match TRBD1. Germline V gene lookup returns CDR1 ENHRY and CDR2 SYGVKD. CDR3 length: 14 amino acids. The V segment lost 10 bases and the J segment 3 bases; nucleotides outside the gene matches: 11. CDR3 in DNA: TGTGCCACGGAGCCGGGACAGGTGGGCTACGAGCAGTACTTC. Protein: CATEPGQVGYEQYF.

The chain joins TRBV28 to TRBJ2-1; D remains ambiguous. V was cut by 5 bases and J by 9 bases, with 8 bases left in between. Per germline, CDR1 MDHEN and CDR2 SYDVKM. This CDR3 has 11 amino acids. The CDR3 protein is CASSLEVEQFF. The CDR3 DNA is TGTGCCAGCAGTCTAGAAGTTGAGCAGTTCTTC.

The V call is TRBV4-1, the J call TRBJ1-1; no reliable D call. The length of the CDR3 is 15 residues. V lost 1 base, J lost 7 bases, and 16 bases lay in between. CDR1 and CDR2 from the germline V gene are MGHRA and YSYEKL. CDR3 nucleotides: TGCGCCAGCAGCCAAGGATTTCTGGGCGGGCGTGAAGCTTTCTTT. Translating it yields CASSQGFLGGREAFF.

The chain has TRBV19 and TRBJ2-7, with TRBD2 as a possible D gene (5 bases). V was shortened by 2 bases and J by 12 bases, with 17 bases between the two germline ends. CDR3 length: 13 amino acids. Germline-derived CDR1 and CDR2 are LNHDA and SQIVND (reference sequence). The CDR3 protein is CASSISDSAAAYF. Here the CDR3 DNA reads TGTGCCAGTAGTATATCGGACTCAGCAGCGGCGTACTTC.

This chain connects TRBV11-2 to TRBJ2-3, with 7 nucleotides matching TRBD2. There are 14 residues in the CDR3. J lost 6 bases, V lost 3 bases, and 6 bases had no gene match. Germline V gene sequence: CDR1 SGHAT, CDR2 FQNNGV. The CDR3 DNA reads TGTGCCAGCAGCTTGGGACTAAGAGTTGATACGCAGTATTTT. This gives the protein CASSLGLRVDTQYF.

V usage is TRBV9 and J usage is TRBJ2-7; D possibly corresponds to TRBD2 (6 bases). V was shortened by 4 bases and J by 3 bases, with 11 bases between the two germline ends. The CDR3 runs to 13 residues. Per germline, CDR1 SGDLS and CDR2 YYNGEE. The CDR3 DNA follows: TGTGCCAGCAGCCCTCGGGGGAGCTACGAGCAGTACTTC. Translated: CASSPRGSYEQYF.

In DNA form, the CDR3 reads TGTGCCAGCAGGGCCCCCCGGACAGCTTACAATGAGCAGTTCTTC. Residues: CASRAPRTAYNEQFF. V usage is TRBV27 and J usage is TRBJ2-1, with a tentative D call TRBD1 (6 bases). The CDR3 runs 15 residues. Trimming left V 6 bases short and J 4 bases short, with 16 bases between. Germline V lookup: CDR1 MNHEY, CDR2 SMNVEV (reference sequence).

The chain links TRBV30 to TRBJ1-2; the D gene is possibly TRBD1 (5 bases). Germline V gene lookup returns CDR1 GTSNPN and CDR2 SVGIG (reference sequence). Between the trimmed V and J ends, which lost 4 bases and 4 bases, there was a span of 13 bases. This CDR3 has 13 residues. For the CDR3, the DNA is TGTGCCTGGAATACAAGGGGAAGCTATGGCTACACCTTC. It is translated as CAWNTRGSYGYTF.

This clone was counted once. V usage is TRBV5-8 and J usage is TRBJ1-4; the D gene is possibly TRBD1 (6 bases). V shed 2 bases and J shed 7 bases, with 12 bases lying between them. CDR1 SGHTS and CDR2 YDEGEE come from the germline V gene. The CDR3 has 14 residues. CDR3 sequence reads: CASSFFQGTEKLFF. Written as DNA, the CDR3 is TGTGCCAGCAGCTTTTTTCAGGGGACTGAAAAACTGTTTTTT.

The J gene is TRBJ2-7, the V gene TRBV7-2; D not certain. The length of the CDR3 is 13 residues. The V and J ends lost 1 base and 4 bases respectively, with 8 bases between them. Germline V gene data show CDR1 as SGHTA and CDR2 as FQGNSA. As DNA, the CDR3 is TGTGCCAGCAGCTTAGGTGGGCATTACGAGCAGTACTTC. The encoded protein is CASSLGGHYEQYF.

The rearrangement joins TRBV4-1 to TRBJ1-1; possibly TRBD1 for D (6 bases). Trimming left V 0 bases short and J 5 bases short, with 16 bases between. This CDR3 contains 16 residues. CDR1 is MGHRA, CDR2 YSYEKL, per germline. Written as DNA, the CDR3 is TGCGCCAGCAGCCAAGATCCAGGCAGGGGCGGTACTGAAGCTTTCTTT. The encoded protein is CASSQDPGRGGTEAFF.